Each of the 9 T cell receptor beta chains below was sequenced from the same sample in a study of blood T cell repertoires in COVID-19. Using immunoSEQ multiplex PCR, the repertoire was profiled, and TCRdb retains in-frame clones only, with some absent. The sample lists some 90,000 clones, approximately 90% seen once, with around 19% in the top ten. Sequenced sample: peripheral blood. All receptors come from an older woman with COVID-19, enrolled during active disease.

DNA for the CDR3: TGTGCCAGCAGTTACCCGGGACAGAGGGGTATCTATGGCTACACCTTC. Protein: CASSYPGQRGIYGYTF. The J gene is TRBJ1-2, the V gene TRBV6-6, with 7 bases identical to TRBD1. There are 16 residues in the CDR3. The germline CDR1 and CDR2 sequences are MNHNY and SVGAGI (reference sequence). The V segment lost 2 bases and the J segment 4 bases; nucleotides outside the gene matches: 10.

The rearrangement uses TRBV29-1 and TRBJ1-2, with D perhaps TRBD1 (5 bases). The CDR3 is 12 amino acids. CDR1 is SQVTM, CDR2 ANQGSEA, per germline. V lost 3 bases and J lost 4, with 9 bases in between. CDR3 in DNA: TGCAGCGTTGAGGGGGGTTCCTATGGCTACACCTTC. Translated: CSVEGGSYGYTF.

The chain recombines TRBV3-1 (or the pseudogene TRBV3-2) with TRBJ2-7; 8 bases map to TRBD1. CDR1 LGHDT and CDR2 YNNKEL come from the germline V gene (reference sequence). The J segment lost 5 bases and the V segment lost 4 bases, leaving 16 bases of the junction unmatched. The CDR3 is 17 amino acids. The CDR3 nucleotides are TGTGCCAGCAGCCTTATACCTCGGACAGGGCTGTCTAACGAGCAGTACTTC. Amino acids: CASSLIPRTGLSNEQYF.

The chain recombines TRBV6-2 or TRBV6-3 with TRBJ1-5; 9 bases are shared with TRBD1. J lost 3 bases, V lost 6 bases, and 6 bases had no gene match. The germline CDR1 and CDR2 sequences are MNHEY and SVGEGT. This CDR3 contains 15 residues. The CDR3 coding sequence is TGTGCCAGCAGCCGACAGGGGGTAATCAATCAGCCCCAGCATTTT. Its protein product is CASSRQGVINQPQHF.

As concerns this clone: Other DNA sequences in this sample translate to the same CDR3. The V gene is TRBV2, the J gene TRBJ1-2; D is ambiguous. Looked up from germline, CDR1 is SNHLY and CDR2 is FYNNEI. The CDR3 consists of 13 residues. The V end was cut by 1 base, the J end by 2 bases, with 5 bases between. Written as DNA, the CDR3 is TGTGCCAGCAGTGAAGGGCAGAACTATGGCTACACCTTC. This sequence encodes CASSEGQNYGYTF.

V usage is TRBV4-3 and J usage is TRBJ2-3; the match to TRBD1 covers 10 bases. CDR3 length: 17 residues. The germline V gene has CDR1 LGHNA and CDR2 YSLEER. V trimming: 1 base; J trimming: 0 bases; junction bases outside the gene matches: 4. CDR3 in amino acids: CASSQGPGQGSTDTQYF. DNA of the CDR3: TGCGCCAGCAGCCAAGGACCGGGACAGGGGAGCACAGATACGCAGTATTTT.

The gene calls are TRBV19 and TRBJ1-6; D gene unclear. Germline V gives CDR1 LNHDA, CDR2 SQIVND (reference sequence). CDR3 length: 12 amino acids. Trimming took 7 bases from V and 7 from J, leaving 8 bases between them. The CDR3 reads CASTGWNSPLHF. The CDR3 DNA is TGTGCCAGTACTGGCTGGAATTCACCCCTCCACTTT.

The genes are TRBV7-8 and TRBJ1-6; 8 positions match TRBD1. The V gene's germline CDR1 is SGHVS and CDR2 FQNEAQ. Unmatched junction bases numbered 7, after V lost 2 bases and J lost 13 bases. The CDR3 is made up of 14 amino acids. DNA for the CDR3: TGTGCCAGCAGCTTACCAGGACAGGGTGGGCCCCTCCACTTT. Protein: CASSLPGQGGPLHF.

The rearrangement uses TRBV30 and TRBJ1-1; 7 bases fit TRBD1. Per germline, CDR1 GTSNPN and CDR2 SVGIG (reference sequence). The CDR3 has 11 amino acids. CDR3 bases: TGTGCAGGCAGGGGGTTTTCGGAAGCTTTCTTT. This encodes CAGRGFSEAFF.